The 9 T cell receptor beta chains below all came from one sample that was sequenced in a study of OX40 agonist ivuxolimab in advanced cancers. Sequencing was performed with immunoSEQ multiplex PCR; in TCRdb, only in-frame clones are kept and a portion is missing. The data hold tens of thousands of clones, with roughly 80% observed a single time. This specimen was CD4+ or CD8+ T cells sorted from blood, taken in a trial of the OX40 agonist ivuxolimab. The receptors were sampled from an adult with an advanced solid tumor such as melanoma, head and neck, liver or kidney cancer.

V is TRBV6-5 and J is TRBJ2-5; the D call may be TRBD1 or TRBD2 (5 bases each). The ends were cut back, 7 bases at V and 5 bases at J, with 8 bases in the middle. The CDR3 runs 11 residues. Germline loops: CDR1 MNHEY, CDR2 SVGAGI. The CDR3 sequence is CASTEGETQYF. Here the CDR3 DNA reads TGTGCCAGCACCGAGGGGGAGACCCAGTACTTC.

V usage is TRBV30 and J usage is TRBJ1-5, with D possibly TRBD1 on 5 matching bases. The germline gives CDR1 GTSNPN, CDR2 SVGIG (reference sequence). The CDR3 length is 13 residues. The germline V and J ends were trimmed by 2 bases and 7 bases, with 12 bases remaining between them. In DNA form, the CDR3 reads TGTGCCTGGAGTTTTCAGGGAACCCAGCCCCAGCATTTT. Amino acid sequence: CAWSFQGTQPQHF.

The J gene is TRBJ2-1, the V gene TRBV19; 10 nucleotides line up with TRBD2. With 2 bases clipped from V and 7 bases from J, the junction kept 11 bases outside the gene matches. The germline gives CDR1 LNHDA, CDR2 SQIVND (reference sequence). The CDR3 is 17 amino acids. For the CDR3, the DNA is TGTGCCAGTAGTATATCTCTGGGCAGCGGGGGGGGAAATGAGCAGTTCTTC. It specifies CASSISLGSGGGNEQFF.

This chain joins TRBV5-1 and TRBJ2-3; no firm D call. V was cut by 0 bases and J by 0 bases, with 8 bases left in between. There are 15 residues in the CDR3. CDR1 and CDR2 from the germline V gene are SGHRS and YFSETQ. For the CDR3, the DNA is TGCGCCAGCAGCTTGGGTGGCAGCAGCACAGATACGCAGTATTTT. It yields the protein CASSLGGSSTDTQYF.

The CDR3 protein is CAWSVNRNQPQHF. CDR3 DNA: TGTGCCTGGAGTGTAAATAGAAATCAGCCCCAGCATTTT. The chain recombines TRBV30 with TRBJ1-5; D ambiguous. V was shortened by 0 bases and J by 4 bases, with 7 bases between the two germline ends. The CDR3 has 13 residues. CDR1 and CDR2 (germline): GTSNPN, SVGIG (reference sequence).

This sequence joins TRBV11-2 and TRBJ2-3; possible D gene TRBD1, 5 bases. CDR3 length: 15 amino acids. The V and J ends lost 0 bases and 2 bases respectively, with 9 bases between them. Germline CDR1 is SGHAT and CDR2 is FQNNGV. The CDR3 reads CASSLDVGHTDTQYF. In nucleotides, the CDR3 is TGTGCCAGCAGCTTAGATGTGGGGCACACAGATACGCAGTATTTT.

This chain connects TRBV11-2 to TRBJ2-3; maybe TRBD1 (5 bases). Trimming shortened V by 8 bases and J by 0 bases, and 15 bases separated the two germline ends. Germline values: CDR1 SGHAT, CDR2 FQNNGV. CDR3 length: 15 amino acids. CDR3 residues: CASLNPGSSTDTQYF. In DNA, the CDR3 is TGTGCCAGCTTGAACCCAGGGTCTAGCACAGATACGCAGTATTTT. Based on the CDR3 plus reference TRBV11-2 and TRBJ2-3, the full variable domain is EAGVAQSPRYKIIEKRQSVAFWCNPISGHATLYWYQQILGQGPKLLIQFQNNGVVDDSQLPKDRFSAERLKGVDSTLKIQPAKLEDSAVYLCASLNPGSSTDTQYFGPGTRLTVL.

Written as DNA, the CDR3 is TGTGCCAGCAGCTTGGGGCAGGGGGCAGATTATGGCTACACCTTC. Its translation: CASSLGQGADYGYTF. The genes are TRBV5-5 and TRBJ1-2; TRBD1 matches at 8 bases. The CDR3 is 15 amino acids. Germline loops: CDR1 SGHKS, CDR2 YYEKEE (reference sequence). The trim removed 0 bases at V and 5 bases at J, leaving 6 bases unmatched.

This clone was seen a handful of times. The CDR3: CASSQEIRSWNQPQHF. The CDR3 DNA reads as TGTGCCAGCAGCCAAGAGATCCGATCGTGGAATCAGCCCCAGCATTTT. J is TRBJ1-5 and V is TRBV4-2, with D uncertain. The V gene's germline CDR1 is LGHNA and CDR2 YNFKEQ. Trimming removed 0 bases from V and 4 bases from J, with 13 bases in between. This CDR3 has 16 residues.